This TCR beta chain was captured in a study of T cells in Graves' hyperthyroidism and ophthalmopathy. Germline V lookup: CDR1 LNHDA, CDR2 SQIVND (reference sequence). CDR3 length equals 11 residues. Between the trimmed V and J ends, which lost 3 bases and 6 bases, there was a span of 6 bases. Amplification of TCR beta CDR3 regions was performed using RNA transcripts as template. Initially, a first-round RT-PCR of the TCR CDR3 employed the HTBI primer set. TCRdb re-analysed the multiplex PCR reads in MiXCR, keeping a single row per CDR3 protein. The sample has some 800,000 distinct CDR3 sequences, 35% to 45% seen once. This clonotype was seen ten or more times. The antigen remains unidentified. Study findings and constraints: Blood held most thyroid clonotypes expanded above 0.001 frequency.

Sequencing was carried out using blood. The TCR was taken from a man aged 18 to 29 with Graves' hyperthyroidism. The chain links TRBV19 to TRBJ2-7; D unclear. CDR3 in DNA: TGTGCCAGTAGTATGAACGCCGAGCAGTACTTC. This codes for CASSMNAEQYF.